This T cell receptor beta chain came from a study of blood T cell repertoires in COVID-19. Study overall: Sites across the United States, Italy and Spain contributed samples from acute and convalescent COVID-19. In each case, the material was cDNA or gDNA derived from T cells, B-cell-depleted T cells, or PBMCs.

On this clone itself: Other DNA sequences within the sample encode an identical CDR3.

Followed over time, Seattle patients had been enrolled while infection was active. In the original processing: How many nucleated cells were present was estimated from reference gene primer amplification. Libraries were prepared by immunoSEQ multiplex PCR; TCRdb keeps only in-frame clonotypes and omits some of them. That table furnishes V, J and clone size, whereas the DNA furnished D and trimming. The sample has 290,000 or so clones, approximately 89% seen once. The CDR3 contains 14 residues. Germline trimming cut 2 bases from V and 5 bases from J; bases unmatched to any gene: 3. Looked up from germline, CDR1 is MNHEY and CDR2 is SMNVEV (reference sequence).

Sequencing used peripheral blood. This chain links TRBV27 with TRBJ1-5, with 7 bases lining up with TRBD1. The sequence was obtained from a woman under 40 with COVID-19, enrolled during active disease. CDR3 sequence reads: CASSLNRGDQPQHF. The DNA for the CDR3 is TGTGCCAGCAGTTTAAACAGGGGTGATCAGCCCCAGCATTTT.